This entry describes one T cell receptor (beta chain). Repertoires were generated with immunoSEQ multiplex PCR, while TCRdb's copy carries only in-frame clones and drops some. The repertoire holds about 340,000 clones, about 87% seen once, with about 6% in the top ten. This record comes from a study of blood T cell repertoires in COVID-19. Overall study: Acute-phase and convalescent COVID-19 samples originated in the United States, Italy and Spain. From T cells, B-cell-depleted T cells, or PBMCs came the material, which was cDNA or gDNA.

Recruited during active infection, patients (from Seattle) were subsequently followed longitudinally. The ends were cut back, 7 bases at V and 0 bases at J, with 12 bases in the middle. Germline CDR1 is SNHLY and CDR2 is FYNNEI. The CDR3 runs to 14 residues. This receptor was identified in a woman aged 50 to 60 with COVID-19, enrolled during active disease. The source material was peripheral blood. This chain connects TRBV2 to TRBJ1-1; no firm D call. CDR3 DNA sequence: TGTGCCAGCACAGTACTATTCTTGAACACTGAAGCTTTCTTT. It is translated as CASTVLFLNTEAFF.